The 5 T cell receptor beta chains below were found in one sample sequenced in a study of spatial heterogeneity in lung cancer. One entry per CDR3 protein results from TCRdb running MiXCR on the 5' RACE reads. Among approximately 10,000 distinct CDR3 sequences, around 23% were seen once, and the ten largest hold 3% to 4.5%. Time point of the sample: blood at routine non-recurrence follow-up after resection. Sequenced material: PBMCs, taken at follow-up. Every receptor here comes from a female donor with early-stage non-small cell lung cancer.

A remark on this clonotype: The missing conserved phenylalanine or tryptophan at the end of this CDR3 makes a read error likely. V usage is TRBV19 and J usage is TRBJ1-5, with a tentative D call TRBD1 (5 bases). The CDR3 length is 17 residues. Germline CDR1 and CDR2: LNHDA and SQIVND (reference sequence). V lost 5 bases, J lost 0 bases, and 17 bases lay in between. The CDR3 sequence is CASSSTGGAYSNQPQHY. As DNA, the CDR3 is TGTGCCAGTAGTTCAACTGGCGGGGCTTATAGCAATCAGCCCCAGCATTAT.

By proportion, this clonotype is medium-sized. This chain joins TRBV19 and TRBJ1-2; D not certain. The V gene lost 9 bases and the J gene lost 0 bases, with 17 bases spanning the gap. Germline loops: CDR1 LNHDA, CDR2 SQIVND (reference sequence). The CDR3 extends over 15 amino acids. CDR3 in DNA: TGTGCCAGCTCCCCGTCGGTCTTTTCTAACTATGGCTACACCTTC. It is translated as CASSPSVFSNYGYTF.

This clonotype was recorded a few times. J is TRBJ2-6 and V is TRBV5-4, with D uncertain. The V gene's germline CDR1 is SGHNT and CDR2 YYREEE (reference sequence). The CDR3 has 15 residues. Trimming left V 6 bases short and J 0 bases short, with 10 bases between. CDR3 protein: CASTPQSSGANVLTF. The CDR3 DNA reads TGTGCCAGCACCCCACAAAGCTCTGGGGCCAACGTCCTGACTTTC.

This chain connects TRBV20-1 to TRBJ2-7; unclear D gene. Germline-derived CDR1 and CDR2 are DFQATT and SNEGSKA (reference sequence). This CDR3 contains 14 residues. The germline V and J ends were trimmed by 2 bases and 2 bases, with 13 bases remaining between them. The CDR3 DNA sequence: TGCAGTGCTAGACACTCACTTGGGACCTACGAGCAGTACTTC. Translating gives CSARHSLGTYEQYF.

The chain has TRBV18 and TRBJ2-1; D possibly matches TRBD1 or TRBD2 (5 bases each). Germline CDR1 is KGHSH and CDR2 is LQKENI. This CDR3 comprises 15 residues. The V end lost 6 bases, the J end lost 8 bases, and 20 bases lay between the germline ends. In DNA form, the CDR3 reads TGTGCCAGCTCGCCCGGGACCAGTGACGCGGATGAGCAGTTCTTC. This translates into CASSPGTSDADEQFF.